These T cell receptor beta chains were read from a single sample in a study of PD-L1 blockade in urothelial cancer. TCRdb keeps only in-frame clones here, not all; method: immunoSEQ multiplex PCR. Among about 74,000 clones listed, 90% were seen once. The source material was PBMCs, sampled around atezolizumab (anti-PD-L1) treatment. These TCRs come from a man in his 70s with urothelial cancer. The CDR3 runs from the conserved cysteine through the conserved F or W. The D gene is left open where the match is weak. The listing skips clone size in some rows; elsewhere it reads once, few, many or a size class.

j_call d_call v_call clone_size cdr3_nt cdr3_aa
TRBJ2-2 NA TRBV7-9 few TGTGCCACCCGCGGCGTGAGGGATTCCCCCACCGGGGAGCTGTTTTTT CATRGVRDSPTGELFF
TRBJ2-3 TRBD2 TRBV5-4 NA TGTGCCAGCAGCGACGGGACTAGCGGGAGGCGCTCAGATACGCAGTATTTT CASSDGTSGRRSDTQYF
TRBJ1-1 TRBD1 TRBV9 NA TGTGCCAGCAGCGGCTCACAGGGGCTGGCTGAAGCTTTCTTT CASSGSQGLAEAFF
TRBJ2-1 TRBD2 TRBV9 NA TGTGCCAGCAGCGGCCCGCCGAGGAGCGGGAGTATCAATGAGCAGTTCTTC CASSGPPRSGSINEQFF
TRBJ2-2 TRBD2 TRBV18 NA TGTGCCAGCTCACCTGGGACTACTCTCACCGGGGAGCTGTTTTTT CASSPGTTLTGELFF
TRBJ2-2 TRBD2 TRBV9 once TGTGCCAGCAGCGTAGCTCCGGGACTACTTACCGGGGAGCTGTTTTTT CASSVAPGLLTGELFF
TRBJ1-2 TRBD1 TRBV27 once TGTGCCAGCAGTTTCCTGACAGGGGGCCTCGGTGGCTACACCTTC CASSFLTGGLGGYTF
TRBJ1-5 NA TRBV5-1 NA TGCGCCAGCAGCTTGGGGGAAGGGAGACAGCCCCAGCATTTT CASSLGEGRQPQHF
TRBJ2-2 TRBD1 TRBV27 NA TGTGCCAGCAGTTCGGACAGGGGTCGGAGAGTAACCGGGGAGCTGTTTTTT CASSSDRGRRVTGELFF
TRBJ2-4 TRBD2 TRBV5-3 once TGTGCCAGAAGCCCTGGACTAGCGGGAGCGGACATTCAGTACTTC CARSPGLAGADIQYF